This is a list of T cell receptor beta chains from one sample in a study of PD-1 blockade in classical Hodgkin lymphoma. Here immunoSEQ multiplex PCR was the method, and the copy in TCRdb shows in-frame clones only, minus some. The sample records about 46,000 clones, about 78% being singletons. The sample was peripheral blood mononuclear cells (PBMCs), taken before the second cycle of nivolumab. The receptors stem from a human donor with classical Hodgkin lymphoma. The CDR3 runs from the conserved cysteine through the conserved F or W. A D gene is named only where the DNA matches it firmly. A row's size may be missing; if present it is once, few, many or a size class.

CDR3 length	V gene	clone size	D gene	J gene	CDR3 protein	CDR3 DNA
16	TRBV5-4	-	TRBD2	TRBJ2-3	CASSLSSGRGTDTQYF	TGTGCCAGCAGCCTCTCGAGCGGGAGGGGAACAGATACGCAGTATTTT
15	TRBV11-3	-	TRBD1	TRBJ1-1	CASSLGGTGGTEAFF	TGTGCCAGCAGCTTAGGAGGGACAGGGGGCACTGAAGCTTTCTTT
14	TRBV10-1	-	TRBD2	TRBJ2-2	CASRPSGSTGELFF	TGCGCCAGCAGGCCTAGCGGGAGTACCGGGGAGCTGTTTTTT
19	TRBV5-1	-	TRBD2	TRBJ2-1	CASSLTRTSGTRAYNEQFF	TGCGCCAGCAGCTTGACTAGGACTAGCGGGACACGGGCCTACAATGAGCAGTTCTTC
11	TRBV10-3	medium-sized	-	TRBJ2-7	CAARDLIEQYF	TGTGCCGCTCGGGACCTTATAGAGCAGTACTTC
14	TRBV9	few	-	TRBJ1-5	CASSPTWGNQPQHF	TGTGCCAGCAGCCCCACGTGGGGCAATCAGCCCCAGCATTTT
15	TRBV4-2	-	-	TRBJ2-2	CASSQSSSGTGELFF	TGTGCCAGCAGCCAATCCAGTTCGGGGACCGGGGAGCTGTTTTTT
16	TRBV5-6	-	-	TRBJ1-5	CASSAWTLGGNQPQHF	TGTGCCAGCAGCGCGTGGACTCTGGGCGGCAATCAGCCCCAGCATTTT
14	TRBV13	-	TRBD2	TRBJ2-3	CASSKTSGTDTQYF	TGTGCCAGCAGCAAAACTAGCGGGACAGATACGCAGTATTTT
12	TRBV7-3	-	-	TRBJ2-3	CASSLMGDTQYF	TGTGCCAGCAGCTTAATGGGTGATACGCAGTATTTT
14	TRBV2	-	-	TRBJ2-1	CASSQSRDLNEQFF	TGTGCCAGCAGTCAATCCAGGGACCTCAATGAGCAGTTCTTC
15	TRBV30	-	-	TRBJ1-5	CAWSLRVGLIQPQHF	TGTGCCTGGAGTCTAAGGGTTGGGCTCATACAGCCCCAGCATTTT
15	TRBV6-5	-	TRBD1	TRBJ2-7	CASSPQGTAPYEQYF	TGTGCCAGCAGCCCTCAGGGGACAGCCCCTTACGAGCAGTACTTC
14	TRBV7-9	-	-	TRBJ2-2	CASRRTENTGELFF	TGTGCCAGCAGACGGACAGAGAACACCGGGGAGCTGTTTTTT
14	TRBV21-1	once	-	TRBJ1-2	CASSRLGREDGYTF	TGTGCCAGCAGCAGGCTAGGTAGGGAGGATGGCTACACCTTC
13	TRBV5-5	-	-	TRBJ2-1	CASSLGSYYEQFF	TGTGCCAGCAGCTTGGGAAGCTATTATGAGCAGTTCTTC
14	TRBV10-3	-	-	TRBJ1-1	CAISESFGGTEAFF	TGTGCCATCAGTGAGTCTTTCGGTGGTACTGAAGCTTTCTTT
12	TRBV5-5	-	-	TRBJ2-2	CASSLAPGELFF	TGTGCCAGCAGCTTGGCGCCCGGGGAGCTGTTTTTT
14	TRBV7-8	-	-	TRBJ2-3	CASSYRYGTDTQYF	TGTGCCAGCAGCTACAGGTACGGCACAGATACGCAGTATTTT
15	TRBV4-1	once	-	TRBJ1-2	CASSYARGGNYGYTF	TGCGCCAGCAGCTACGCGAGGGGGGGTAACTATGGCTACACCTTC
12	TRBV7-9	many	-	TRBJ1-2	CASSLVGGIYTF	TGTGCCAGCAGCTTAGTTGGGGGTATCTACACCTTC
13	TRBV9	few	-	TRBJ1-1	CASSLNEGTEAFF	TGTGCCAGCAGCCTTAATGAAGGCACTGAAGCTTTCTTT
17	TRBV5-1	-	TRBD1	TRBJ1-1	CASSLGSIGQANTEAFF	TGCGCCAGCAGCTTGGGCTCTATAGGACAGGCAAACACTGAAGCTTTCTTT
14	TRBV6-1	many	-	TRBJ2-1	CASSEFMQGNEQFF	TGTGCCAGCAGTGAATTTATGCAGGGCAATGAGCAGTTCTTC
15	TRBV4-1	few	-	TRBJ2-5	CASSPSWGQGETQYF	TGCGCCAGCAGCCCTTCTTGGGGGCAGGGGGAGACCCAGTACTTC
14	TRBV4-3	large	-	TRBJ2-7	CASSQGEGPYEQYF	TGCGCCAGCAGCCAAGGAGAGGGTCCCTACGAGCAGTACTTC
16	TRBV28	-	-	TRBJ1-2	CASSPTKEDFNYGYTF	TGTGCCAGCAGTCCTACTAAGGAAGATTTTAACTATGGCTACACCTTC
13	TRBV29-1	-	TRBD1	TRBJ2-3	CSLTGIHTDTQYF	TGCAGCTTGACAGGGATTCACACAGATACGCAGTATTTT
14	TRBV11-2	few	TRBD1	TRBJ2-3	CASSSNRGRDTQYF	TGTGCCAGCAGTTCTAACAGGGGGAGGGATACGCAGTATTTT
15	TRBV28	-	TRBD1	TRBJ2-1	CASSSGTESYNEQFF	TGTGCCAGCAGTTCCGGGACAGAGTCGTACAATGAGCAGTTCTTC
12	TRBV30	-	TRBD1	TRBJ1-5	CAWDRGNQPQHF	TGTGCCTGGGACAGGGGGAATCAGCCCCAGCATTTT
15	TRBV7-2	-	-	TRBJ2-1	CASSFGSSLYNEQLF	TGTGCCAGCAGCTTCGGTAGTAGTCTCTACAATGAGCAGCTCTTC
14	TRBV7-2	-	-	TRBJ1-2	CASSVGLGGGGYTF	TGTGCCAGCAGCGTAGGTTTGGGGGGCGGTGGCTACACCTTC
11	TRBV28	once	-	TRBJ2-7	CASTSTHEQYF	TGTGCCAGCACCAGCACACACGAGCAGTACTTC
13	TRBV11-3	few	-	TRBJ2-7	CASSLEGSYEQYF	TGTGCCAGCAGCTTAGAGGGTTCCTACGAGCAGTACTTC
14	TRBV30	-	-	TRBJ1-5	CAWSVQGNGQPQHF	TGTGCCTGGAGTGTACAGGGTAATGGCCAGCCCCAGCATTTT
14	TRBV7-2	once	TRBD1	TRBJ1-6	CASRPGTGGSPLHF	TGTGCCAGCAGGCCCGGGACAGGGGGTTCACCCCTCCACTTT
15	TRBV27	-	TRBD2	TRBJ2-1	CASSTGTSRPGEQFF	TGTGCCAGCAGTACCGGGACTAGCAGGCCAGGTGAGCAGTTCTTC
14	TRBV5-1	few	-	TRBJ1-6	CASSLDPYNSPLHF	TGCGCCAGCAGCTTGGATCCCTATAATTCACCCCTCCACTTT
11	TRBV7-8	-	-	TRBJ2-3	CASTSTDTQYF	TGTGCCAGCACCAGCACAGATACGCAGTATTTT
16	TRBV19	-	TRBD2	TRBJ2-4	CASASVTGGKRNIQYF	TGTGCCAGTGCATCCGTAACGGGGGGGAAGAGGAACATTCAGTACTTC
14	TRBV27	-	-	TRBJ1-6	CASSLEGIDSPLHF	TGTGCCAGCAGTTTGGAGGGAATTGATTCACCCCTCCACTTT
12	TRBV10-2	once	-	TRBJ1-2	CASSGIGYGYTF	TGCGCCAGCAGTGGAATCGGGTATGGCTACACCTTC
12	TRBV5-1	-	-	TRBJ1-6	CASSLGGSPLHF	TGCGCCAGCAGCTTGGGGGGGTCACCCCTCCACTTT
13	TRBV29-1	few	-	TRBJ2-5	CSVGRNLQETQYF	TGCAGCGTTGGGAGGAATCTCCAAGAGACCCAGTACTTC
15	TRBV9	-	TRBD2	TRBJ2-1	CASSVGTSGANEQFF	TGTGCCAGCAGCGTTGGGACTAGCGGGGCCAATGAGCAGTTCTTC
16	TRBV9	-	-	TRBJ1-1	CASSVGDRPMNTEAFF	TGTGCCAGCAGCGTAGGCGACAGGCCTATGAACACTGAAGCTTTCTTT
13	TRBV7-2	once	-	TRBJ1-2	CASSVERGYGYTF	TGTGCCAGCAGCGTCGAGAGAGGATATGGCTACACCTTC
16	TRBV5-1	-	-	TRBJ2-3	CASSPYGGPIGDTQYF	TGCGCCAGCAGCCCTTATGGGGGGCCGATTGGTGATACGCAGTATTTT
13	TRBV5-8	few	-	TRBJ2-1	CASSWGGGMSGFF	TGTGCCAGCAGCTGGGGAGGTGGGATGAGTGGGTTCTTC
18	TRBV5-1	-	-	TRBJ2-3	CASSLAFLDPGEADTQYF	TGCGCCAGCAGCTTGGCCTTCTTGGACCCCGGGGAGGCGGATACGCAGTATTTT
11	TRBV28	-	-	TRBJ1-2	CASSAPDGYTF	TGTGCCAGCAGTGCCCCGGATGGCTACACCTTC
13	TRBV7-3	-	-	TRBJ1-1	CASSLRSSTEAFF	TGTGCCAGCAGCTTAAGAAGTAGCACTGAAGCTTTCTTT
14	TRBV7-2	-	-	TRBJ1-4	CASSPGRINEKLFF	TGTGCCAGCAGCCCTGGAAGAATTAATGAAAAACTGTTTTTT
14	TRBV28	-	TRBD2	TRBJ2-3	CASSLGGVADTQYF	TGTGCCAGCAGTCTCGGGGGGGTGGCAGATACGCAGTATTTT
14	TRBV29-1	-	TRBD2	TRBJ2-7	CSFSPGLGPYEQYF	TGCAGCTTCTCTCCGGGACTAGGCCCCTACGAGCAGTACTTC
12	TRBV7-3	many	-	TRBJ2-2	CASSRGSGELFF	TGTGCCAGCAGCCGGGGGTCCGGGGAGCTGTTTTTT
14	TRBV6-5	-	TRBD1	TRBJ2-2	CASSRTGWTGELFF	TGTGCCAGCAGTCGGACAGGGTGGACCGGGGAGCTGTTTTTT